A single TCR beta chain is shown here with its context. The sample originates from a study of blood T cell repertoires in COVID-19. Overall study context: The United States, Italy and Spain were the sources of the acute and convalescent COVID-19 samples. In each case, the material was cDNA or gDNA derived from T cells, B-cell-depleted T cells, or PBMCs.

Original processing notes: Reference gene primers were amplified, and this amplification served to estimate nucleated cell counts. Repertoires were generated with immunoSEQ multiplex PCR, while TCRdb's copy carries only in-frame clones and drops some. That table furnishes V, J and clone size, whereas the DNA furnished D and trimming. The repertoire has about 210,000 clones, approximately 85% of them found once; the top ten carry approximately 5.1%. Seattle cases were enrolled at active infection and followed longitudinally. The germline V gene has CDR1 MNHEY and CDR2 SVGAGI. The ends were cut back, 5 bases at V and 0 bases at J, with 8 bases in the middle. The CDR3 sequence is 15 residues long.

The V and J genes are TRBV6-5 and TRBJ1-6; maybe TRBD1 (6 bases). Sequencing was done on a sample of peripheral blood. The origin of this receptor is a man in his fifties with COVID-19, enrolled during active disease. CDR3 DNA sequence: TGTGCCAGCAGTCGGACAGCCTCCTATAATTCACCCCTCCACTTT. Protein product: CASSRTASYNSPLHF.